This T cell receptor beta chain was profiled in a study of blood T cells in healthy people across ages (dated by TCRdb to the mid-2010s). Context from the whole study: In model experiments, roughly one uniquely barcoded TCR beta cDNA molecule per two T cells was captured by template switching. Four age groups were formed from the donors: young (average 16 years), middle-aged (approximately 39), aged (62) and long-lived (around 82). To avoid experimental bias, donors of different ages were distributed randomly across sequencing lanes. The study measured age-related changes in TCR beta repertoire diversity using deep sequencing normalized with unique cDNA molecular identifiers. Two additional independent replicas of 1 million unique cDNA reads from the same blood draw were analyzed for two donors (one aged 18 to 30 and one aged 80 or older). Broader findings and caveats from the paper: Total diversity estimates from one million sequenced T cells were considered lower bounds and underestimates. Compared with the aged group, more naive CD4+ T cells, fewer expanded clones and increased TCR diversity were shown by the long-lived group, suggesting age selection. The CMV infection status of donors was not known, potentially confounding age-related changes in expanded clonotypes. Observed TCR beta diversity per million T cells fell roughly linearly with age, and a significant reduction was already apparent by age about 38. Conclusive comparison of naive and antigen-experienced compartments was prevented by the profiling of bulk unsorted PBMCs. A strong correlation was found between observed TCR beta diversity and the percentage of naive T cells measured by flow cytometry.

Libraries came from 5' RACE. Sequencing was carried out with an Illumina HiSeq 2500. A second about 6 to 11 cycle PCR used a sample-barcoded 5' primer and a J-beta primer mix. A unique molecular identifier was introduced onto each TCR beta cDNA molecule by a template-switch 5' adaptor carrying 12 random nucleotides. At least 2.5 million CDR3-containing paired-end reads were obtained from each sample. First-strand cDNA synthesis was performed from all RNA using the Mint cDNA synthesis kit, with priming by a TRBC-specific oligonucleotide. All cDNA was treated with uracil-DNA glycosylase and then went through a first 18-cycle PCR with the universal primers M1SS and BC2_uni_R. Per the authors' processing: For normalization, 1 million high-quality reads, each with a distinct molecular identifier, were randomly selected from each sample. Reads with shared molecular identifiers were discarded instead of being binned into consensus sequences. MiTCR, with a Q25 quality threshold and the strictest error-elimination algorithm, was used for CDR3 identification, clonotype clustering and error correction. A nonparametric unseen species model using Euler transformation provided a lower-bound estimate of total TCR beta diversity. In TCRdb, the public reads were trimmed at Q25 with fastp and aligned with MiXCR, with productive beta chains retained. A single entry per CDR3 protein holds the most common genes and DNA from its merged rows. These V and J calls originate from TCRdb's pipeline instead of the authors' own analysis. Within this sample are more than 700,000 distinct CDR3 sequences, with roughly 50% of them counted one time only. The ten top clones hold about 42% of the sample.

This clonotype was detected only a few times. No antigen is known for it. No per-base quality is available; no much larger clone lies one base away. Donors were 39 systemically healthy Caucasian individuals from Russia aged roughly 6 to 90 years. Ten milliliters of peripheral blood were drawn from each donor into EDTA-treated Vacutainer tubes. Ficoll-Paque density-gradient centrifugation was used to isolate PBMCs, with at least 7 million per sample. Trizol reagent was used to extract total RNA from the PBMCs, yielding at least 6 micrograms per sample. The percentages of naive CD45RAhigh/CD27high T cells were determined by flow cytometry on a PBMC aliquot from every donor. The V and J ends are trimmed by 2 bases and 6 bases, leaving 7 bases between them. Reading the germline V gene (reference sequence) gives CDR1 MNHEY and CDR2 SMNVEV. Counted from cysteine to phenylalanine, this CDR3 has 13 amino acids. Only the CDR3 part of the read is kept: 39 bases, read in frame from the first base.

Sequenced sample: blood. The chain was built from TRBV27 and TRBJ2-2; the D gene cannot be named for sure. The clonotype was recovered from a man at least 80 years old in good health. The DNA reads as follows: TGTGCCAGCAGTTTAGAGCGATCCGGGGAGCTGTTTTTT. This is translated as CASSLERSGELFF.